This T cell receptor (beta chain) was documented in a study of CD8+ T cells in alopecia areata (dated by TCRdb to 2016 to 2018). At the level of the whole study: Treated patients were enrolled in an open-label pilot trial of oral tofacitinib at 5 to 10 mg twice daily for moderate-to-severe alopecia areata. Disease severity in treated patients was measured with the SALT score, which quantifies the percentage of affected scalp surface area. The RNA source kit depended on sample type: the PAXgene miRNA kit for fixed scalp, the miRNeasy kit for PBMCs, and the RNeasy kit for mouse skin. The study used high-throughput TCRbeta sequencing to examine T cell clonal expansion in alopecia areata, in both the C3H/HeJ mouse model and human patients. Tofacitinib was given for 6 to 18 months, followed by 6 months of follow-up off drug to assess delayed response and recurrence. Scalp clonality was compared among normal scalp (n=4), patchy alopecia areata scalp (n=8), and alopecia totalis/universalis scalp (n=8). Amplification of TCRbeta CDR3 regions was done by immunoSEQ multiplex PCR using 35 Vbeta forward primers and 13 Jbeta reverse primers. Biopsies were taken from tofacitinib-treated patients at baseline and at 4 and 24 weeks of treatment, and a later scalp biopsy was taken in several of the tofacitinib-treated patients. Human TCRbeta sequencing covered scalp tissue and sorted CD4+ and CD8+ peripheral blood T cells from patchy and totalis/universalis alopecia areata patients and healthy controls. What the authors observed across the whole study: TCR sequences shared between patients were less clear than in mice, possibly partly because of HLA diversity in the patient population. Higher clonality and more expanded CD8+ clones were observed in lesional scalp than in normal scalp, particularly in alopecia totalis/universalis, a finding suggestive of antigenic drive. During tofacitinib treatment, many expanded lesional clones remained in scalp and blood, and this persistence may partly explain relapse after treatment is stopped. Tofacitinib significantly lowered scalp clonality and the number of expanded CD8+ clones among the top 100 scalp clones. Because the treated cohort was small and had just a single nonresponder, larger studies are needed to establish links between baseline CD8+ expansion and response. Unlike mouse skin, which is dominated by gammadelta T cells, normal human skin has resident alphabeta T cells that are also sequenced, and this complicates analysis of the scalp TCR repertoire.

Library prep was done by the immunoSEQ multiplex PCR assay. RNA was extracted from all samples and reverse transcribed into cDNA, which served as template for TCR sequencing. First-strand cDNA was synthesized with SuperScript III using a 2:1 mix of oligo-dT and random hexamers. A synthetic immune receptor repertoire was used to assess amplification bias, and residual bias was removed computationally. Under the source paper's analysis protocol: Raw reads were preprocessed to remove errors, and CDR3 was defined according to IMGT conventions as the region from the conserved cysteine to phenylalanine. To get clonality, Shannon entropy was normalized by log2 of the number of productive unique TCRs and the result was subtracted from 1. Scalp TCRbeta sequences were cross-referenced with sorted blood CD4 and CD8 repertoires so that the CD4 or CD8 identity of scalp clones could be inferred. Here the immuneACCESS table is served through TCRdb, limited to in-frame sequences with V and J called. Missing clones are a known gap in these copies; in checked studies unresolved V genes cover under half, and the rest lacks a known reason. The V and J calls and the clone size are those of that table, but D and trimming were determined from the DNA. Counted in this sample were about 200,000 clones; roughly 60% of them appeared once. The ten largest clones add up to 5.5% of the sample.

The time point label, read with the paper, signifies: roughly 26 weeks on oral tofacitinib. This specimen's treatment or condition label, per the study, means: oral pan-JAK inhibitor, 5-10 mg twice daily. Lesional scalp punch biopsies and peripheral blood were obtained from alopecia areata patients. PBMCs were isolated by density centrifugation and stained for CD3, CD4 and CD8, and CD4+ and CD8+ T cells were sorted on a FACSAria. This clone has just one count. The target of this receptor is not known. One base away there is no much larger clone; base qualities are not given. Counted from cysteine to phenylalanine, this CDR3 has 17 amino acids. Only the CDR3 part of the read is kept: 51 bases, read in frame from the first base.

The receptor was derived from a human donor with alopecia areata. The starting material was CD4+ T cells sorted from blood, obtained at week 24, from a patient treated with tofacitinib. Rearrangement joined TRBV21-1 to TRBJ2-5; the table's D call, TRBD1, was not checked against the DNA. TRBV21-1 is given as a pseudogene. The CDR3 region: CASSPTNGGGQGETQYF. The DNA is TGTGCCAGCAGCCCGACTAACGGAGGGGGCCAGGGAGAGACCCAGTACTTC.